This T cell receptor beta chain was recorded in a study of T cells in Graves' hyperthyroidism and ophthalmopathy. Whole-study findings and limits: The blood repertoire included most of the expanded thyroid clonotypes above 0.001. Progression to ophthalmopathy was predicted a median of roughly 6.8 months early.

On this clonotype itself: Its antigen is unidentified.

There were TCR beta CDR3 regions amplified from RNA transcripts. The primer set for the first-round RT-PCR of the TCR CDR3 was HTBI. Using its own MiXCR run on the multiplex PCR reads, TCRdb lists one record per CDR3 protein. In the table there are over 500,000 distinct CDR3 sequences, 13% to 15% of which are singletons. With V trimmed by 5 bases and J by 6 bases, 9 bases remained unmatched. CDR3 length: 14 residues. Per the germline V gene, CDR1 is SGHDT and CDR2 is YYEEEE. Sequenced material: blood. This rearrangement joins TRBV5-6 to TRBJ1-1; 8 bases are a match to TRBD1. The clonotype was recovered from a woman aged 35 to 49 with Graves' hyperthyroidism. DNA for the CDR3: TGTGCCAGCAGAGGTAGAGGGACAGGCCCTGAAGCTTTCTTT. Its protein product is CASRGRGTGPEAFF.